Listed below are T cell receptor beta chains from one sample, sequenced in a study of blood T cell repertoires in COVID-19. Measured with immunoSEQ multiplex PCR; TCRdb has only the in-frame clones, and not every one. The table lists approximately 350,000 clones, 75% to 90% of them singletons, with over 0.95% in the top ten. Sequenced input: PBMCs or T cells enriched from blood (not recorded which). These TCRs come from a young man who had recovered from COVID-19. CDR3s include the opening cysteine and the closing phenylalanine or tryptophan. The D gene is left open where the match is weak. Clone size is given for some rows only: seen once, a few or many times, or a class if the clone is expanded.

J,V,D,size,CDR3,DNA
TRBJ1-2,TRBV6-4,NA,NA,CASSDSWTNQGGYTF,TGTGCCAGCAGTGACTCGTGGACAAACCAGGGTGGCTACACCTTC
TRBJ2-1,TRBV9,TRBD2,NA,CASSVGLAGATYNEQFF,TGTGCCAGCAGCGTAGGACTAGCGGGAGCGACGTACAATGAGCAGTTCTTC
TRBJ2-1,TRBV19,TRBD2,NA,CASSTSGENNEQFF,TGTGCCAGTAGTACTAGCGGGGAGAATAATGAGCAGTTCTTC
TRBJ2-3,TRBV7-9,TRBD2,NA,CASSDRLAGGLTDTQYF,TGTGCCAGCAGCGACAGACTAGCGGGAGGGCTCACAGATACGCAGTATTTT
TRBJ1-6,TRBV6-5,NA,NA,CASGSSAGMNSPLHF,TGTGCCAGCGGGTCGTCAGCAGGGATGAATTCACCCCTCCACTTT
TRBJ2-2,TRBV19,TRBD1,NA,CASTWTGPNTGELFF,TGTGCCAGTACTTGGACAGGGCCGAACACCGGGGAGCTGTTTTTT
TRBJ2-1,TRBV4-1,TRBD1,NA,CASSQWTGSSYNEQFF,TGCGCCAGCAGCCAATGGACAGGGAGCTCCTACAATGAGCAGTTCTTC
TRBJ2-2,TRBV7-9,NA,NA,CASSLDLHTGELFF,TGTGCCAGCAGCTTAGACTTGCACACCGGGGAGCTGTTTTTT
TRBJ2-3,TRBV7-9,NA,NA,CASSDLGAVSTDTQYF,TGTGCCAGCAGTGATCTAGGAGCGGTTAGCACAGATACGCAGTATTTT
TRBJ2-2,TRBV4-1,TRBD1,NA,CASSLAGTGGWGELFF,TGCGCCAGCAGCCTCGCCGGGACAGGGGGTTGGGGGGAGCTGTTTTTT
TRBJ2-1,TRBV27,TRBD1,NA,CASSLQGAGYNEQFF,TGTGCCAGCAGTCTCCAGGGGGCAGGCTACAATGAGCAGTTCTTC
TRBJ2-1,TRBV6-5,NA,NA,CASSYVHSSYNEQFF,TGTGCCAGCAGTTACGTGCATAGCTCCTACAATGAGCAGTTCTTC
TRBJ2-6,TRBV4-1,NA,NA,CASSQQTRQAGANVLTF,TGCGCCAGCAGCCAACAAACCCGACAAGCTGGGGCCAACGTCCTGACTTTC
TRBJ2-7,TRBV28,TRBD1,NA,CASSLAGTGGLEQYF,TGTGCCAGCAGTTTAGCCGGGACAGGGGGCCTCGAGCAGTACTTC
TRBJ2-7,TRBV6-2/TRBV6-3,NA,NA,CASSLSSYEQYF,TGTGCCAGCAGTTTATCCAGCTACGAGCAGTACTTC
TRBJ2-7,TRBV5-1,TRBD2,once,CASSATLSLAGASYEQYF,TGCGCCAGCAGCGCCACGTTGTCGTTAGCGGGTGCTTCCTACGAGCAGTACTTC
TRBJ1-5,TRBV30,TRBD1,once,CAWSPPDRGWDQPQHF,TGTGCCTGGAGTCCTCCGGACAGGGGGTGGGATCAGCCCCAGCATTTT
TRBJ2-1,TRBV6-2/TRBV6-3,NA,NA,CASSYGNFGGNEQFF,TGTGCCAGCAGTTACGGGAACTTCGGGGGCAATGAGCAGTTCTTC
TRBJ2-1,TRBV5-1,NA,NA,CASSLHTSYNEQFF,TGCGCCAGCAGCTTGCACACCTCCTACAATGAGCAGTTCTTC
TRBJ2-6,TRBV18,NA,NA,CASSPPAFVRPPRSGANVLTF,TGTGCCAGCTCACCACCGGCCTTTGTCAGGCCCCCACGTTCTGGGGCCAACGTCCTGACTTTC
TRBJ2-2,TRBV6-5,NA,NA,CASSSGDGELFF,TGTGCCAGCAGTTCCGGGGACGGGGAGCTGTTTTTT
TRBJ1-5,TRBV6-2/TRBV6-3,NA,NA,CASTYDPAGWPQHF,TGTGCCAGCACTTACGACCCGGCAGGGTGGCCCCAGCATTTT
TRBJ2-2,TRBV5-1,NA,once,CASSEGFRELFF,TGCGCCAGCAGCGAGGGTTTCCGGGAGCTGTTTTTT
TRBJ1-1,TRBV29-1,NA,NA,CSVNIGQTNTEAFF,TGCAGCGTAAACATAGGACAAACGAACACTGAAGCTTTCTTT
TRBJ2-2,TRBV15,TRBD1,NA,CATSSHRDRGDGELFF,TGTGCCACCAGCAGCCACCGGGACAGGGGAGACGGGGAGCTGTTTTTT
TRBJ1-1,TRBV5-6,NA,NA,CASSLMGQAFF,TGTGCCAGCAGCTTAATGGGGCAAGCTTTCTTT
TRBJ1-2,TRBV6-6,NA,NA,CASGKERYGYTF,TGTGCCAGCGGAAAGGAGCGGTATGGCTACACCTTC
TRBJ1-4,TRBV12-5,TRBD1,NA,CASGLEGGQGREKLFF,TGTGCTAGTGGTTTGGAGGGGGGACAGGGTAGGGAAAAACTGTTTTTT
TRBJ2-7,TRBV29-1,TRBD1,few,CSVLPGQVGHEQYF,TGCAGCGTTTTACCGGGACAGGTGGGCCACGAGCAGTACTTC
TRBJ1-1,TRBV10-3,TRBD1,NA,CAIRGQGLNTEAFF,TGTGCCATCAGGGGACAGGGTTTGAACACTGAAGCTTTCTTT